The TCR beta chain under discussion was sequenced for a study of radiotherapy plus CTLA-4 blockade in lung cancer. Study-wide results and caveats: Early clonal dynamics of blood T cells, together with interferon-beta, were reported as the best response predictor.

A note on this clone: The antigen is unknown.

J was trimmed by 3 bases and V by 5 bases; bases with no gene match: 10. Germline CDR1 is MNHEY and CDR2 is SMNVEV (reference sequence). CDR3 length: 18 residues. Data came from immunoSEQ multiplex PCR; TCRdb stores just in-frame clones and leaves some out. The sample has 20,000 to 30,000 clones, about 76% seen once; the top ten hold more than 3%. Receiving focal radiation plus CTLA-4 blockade with ipilimumab were patients who had chemo-refractory metastatic non-small-cell lung cancer. Here the sequenced sample was peripheral blood, taken from a patient treated with radiotherapy plus ipilimumab. This TCR derives from a human donor with non-small cell lung cancer whose response to radiotherapy plus ipilimumab could not be evaluated. The chain has TRBV27 and TRBJ2-1, with TRBD2 matching over 13 bases. The CDR3 region is CASSPSGLAGKGYNEQFF. DNA of the CDR3: TGTGCCAGCAGTCCCTCGGGACTAGCGGGAAAAGGCTACAATGAGCAGTTCTTC.